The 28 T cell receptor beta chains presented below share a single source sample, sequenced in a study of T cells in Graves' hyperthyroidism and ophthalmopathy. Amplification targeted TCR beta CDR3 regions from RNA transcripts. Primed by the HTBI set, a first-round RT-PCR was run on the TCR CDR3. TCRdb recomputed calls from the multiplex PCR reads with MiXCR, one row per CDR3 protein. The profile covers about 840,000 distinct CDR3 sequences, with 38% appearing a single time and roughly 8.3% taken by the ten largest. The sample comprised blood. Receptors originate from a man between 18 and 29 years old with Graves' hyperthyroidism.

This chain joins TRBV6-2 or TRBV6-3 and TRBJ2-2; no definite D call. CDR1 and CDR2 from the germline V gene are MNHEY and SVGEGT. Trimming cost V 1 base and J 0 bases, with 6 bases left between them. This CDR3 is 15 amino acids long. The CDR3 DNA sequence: TGTGCCAGCAGTTACTTTCGGACGAACACCGGGGAGCTGTTTTTT. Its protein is CASSYFRTNTGELFF.

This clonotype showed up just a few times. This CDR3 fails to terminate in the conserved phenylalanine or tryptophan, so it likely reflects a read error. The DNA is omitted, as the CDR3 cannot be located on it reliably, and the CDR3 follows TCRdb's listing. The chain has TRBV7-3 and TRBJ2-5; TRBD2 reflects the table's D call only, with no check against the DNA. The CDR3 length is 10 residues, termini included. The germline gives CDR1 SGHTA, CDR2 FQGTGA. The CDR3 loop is CASSLTSLAG.

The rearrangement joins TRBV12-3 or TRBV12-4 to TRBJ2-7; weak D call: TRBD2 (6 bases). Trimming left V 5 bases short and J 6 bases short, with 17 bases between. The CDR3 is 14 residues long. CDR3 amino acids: CASSPPGLPSEQYF. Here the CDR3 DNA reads TGTGCCAGCAGTCCTCCGGGACTCCCTAGCGAGCAGTACTTC.

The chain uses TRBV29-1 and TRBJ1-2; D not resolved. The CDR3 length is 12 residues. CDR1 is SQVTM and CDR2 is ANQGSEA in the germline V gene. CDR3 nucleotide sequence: TGCAGTGAAAGGAGACTTAACTATGGCTACACCTTC. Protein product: CSERRLNYGYTF.

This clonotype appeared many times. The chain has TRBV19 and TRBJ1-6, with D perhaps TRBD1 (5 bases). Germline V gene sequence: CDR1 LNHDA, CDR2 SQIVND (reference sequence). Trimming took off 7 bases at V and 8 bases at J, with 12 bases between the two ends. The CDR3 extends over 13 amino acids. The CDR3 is CASKRGLDSPLHF. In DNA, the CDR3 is TGTGCCAGTAAGAGGGGCTTGGATTCACCCCTCCACTTT.

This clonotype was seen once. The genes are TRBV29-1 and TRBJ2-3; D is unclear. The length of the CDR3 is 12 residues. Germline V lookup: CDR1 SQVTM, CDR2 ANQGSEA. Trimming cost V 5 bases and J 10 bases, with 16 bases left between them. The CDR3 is CSVSIDGNSQYF. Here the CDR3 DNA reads TGCAGCGTTAGCATCGACGGTAATTCGCAGTATTTT.

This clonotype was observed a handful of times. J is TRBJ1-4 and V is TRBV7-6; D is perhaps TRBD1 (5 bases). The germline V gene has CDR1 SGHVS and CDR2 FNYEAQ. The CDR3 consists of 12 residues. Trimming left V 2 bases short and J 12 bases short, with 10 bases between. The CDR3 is CASSLFRGELFF. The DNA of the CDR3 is TGTGCCAGCAGCTTATTCCGGGGGGAACTGTTTTTT.

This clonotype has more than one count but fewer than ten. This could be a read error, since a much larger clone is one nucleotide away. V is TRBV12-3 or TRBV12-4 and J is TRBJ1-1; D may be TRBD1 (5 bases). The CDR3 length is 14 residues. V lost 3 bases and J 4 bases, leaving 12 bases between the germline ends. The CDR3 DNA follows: TGTGCCAGCAGTTTCGGGGGGGGGGTCACTGAAGCTTTCTTT. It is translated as CASSFGGGVTEAFF.

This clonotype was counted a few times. In DNA form, the CDR3 reads TGTGCCAGCAGCGTAGACAGCTCCTATAATTCACCCCTCCACTTT. The encoded protein is CASSVDSSYNSPLHF. This chain uses TRBV9 with TRBJ1-6; unclear D gene. The CDR3 contains 15 residues. From germline, CDR1 is SGDLS and CDR2 YYNGEE. The germline V and J ends were trimmed by 0 bases and 0 bases, with 4 bases remaining between them.

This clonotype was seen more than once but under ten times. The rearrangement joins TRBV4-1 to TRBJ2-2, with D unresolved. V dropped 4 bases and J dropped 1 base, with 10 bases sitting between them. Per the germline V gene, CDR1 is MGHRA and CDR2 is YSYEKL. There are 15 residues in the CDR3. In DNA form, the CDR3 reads TGCGCCAGCAGCCCGGTCCTACGGAACACCGGGGAGCTGTTTTTT. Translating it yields CASSPVLRNTGELFF.

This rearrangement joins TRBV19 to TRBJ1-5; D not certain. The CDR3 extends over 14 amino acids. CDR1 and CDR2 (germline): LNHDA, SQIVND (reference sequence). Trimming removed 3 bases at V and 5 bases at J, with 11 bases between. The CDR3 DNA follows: TGTGCCAGTAGTATTCCCTCCTTGGATCAGCCCCAGCATTTT. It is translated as CASSIPSLDQPQHF.

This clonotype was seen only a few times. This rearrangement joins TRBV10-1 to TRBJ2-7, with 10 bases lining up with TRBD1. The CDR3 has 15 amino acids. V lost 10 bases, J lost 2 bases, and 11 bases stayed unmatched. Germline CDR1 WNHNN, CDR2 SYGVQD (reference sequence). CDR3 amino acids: CATKVTGQGTYEQYF. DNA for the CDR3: TGCGCCACGAAAGTAACGGGACAGGGGACCTACGAGCAGTACTTC.

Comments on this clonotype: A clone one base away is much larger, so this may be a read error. CDR3 nucleotide sequence: TGTGCTAGCGCAGGGGCGAACACCGAGGAGCTGTTTTTT. Its translation is CASAGANTEELFF. The chain employs TRBV7-7 and TRBJ2-2, with a weak D call TRBD1 (6 bases). The CDR3 covers 13 residues. Germline CDR1 reads SSHAT; CDR2 reads FNYEAQ (reference sequence).

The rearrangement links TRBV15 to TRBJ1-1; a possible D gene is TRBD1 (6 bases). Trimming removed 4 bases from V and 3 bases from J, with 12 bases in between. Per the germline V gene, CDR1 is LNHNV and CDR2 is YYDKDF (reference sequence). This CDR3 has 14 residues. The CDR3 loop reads CATSTRGGDTEAFF. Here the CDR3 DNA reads TGTGCCACCAGCACTAGGGGGGGGGACACTGAAGCTTTCTTT.

CDR3 region: CASSFRAGHQETQYF. For the CDR3, the DNA is TGCGCCAGCAGCTTTAGAGCGGGGCACCAAGAGACCCAGTACTTC. The chain carries TRBV5-1 and TRBJ2-5; 7 nucleotides line up with TRBD2. Germline CDR1 SGHRS, CDR2 YFSETQ. This CDR3 comprises 15 residues. V was clipped by 2 bases and J by 0 bases; unmatched bases: 4.

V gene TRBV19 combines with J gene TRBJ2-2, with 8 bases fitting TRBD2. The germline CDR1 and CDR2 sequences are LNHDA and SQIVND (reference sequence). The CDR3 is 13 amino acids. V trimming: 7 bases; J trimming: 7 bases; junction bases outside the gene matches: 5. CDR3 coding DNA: TGTGCCAGTAACCCGGCGGGGGGCGGGGAGCTGTTTTTT. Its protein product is CASNPAGGGELFF.

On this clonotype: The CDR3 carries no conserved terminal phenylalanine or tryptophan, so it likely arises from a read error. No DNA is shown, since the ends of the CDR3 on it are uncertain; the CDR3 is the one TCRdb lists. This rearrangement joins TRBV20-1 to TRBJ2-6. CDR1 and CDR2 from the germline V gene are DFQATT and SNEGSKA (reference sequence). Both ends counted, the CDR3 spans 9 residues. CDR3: CSARDYGTS.

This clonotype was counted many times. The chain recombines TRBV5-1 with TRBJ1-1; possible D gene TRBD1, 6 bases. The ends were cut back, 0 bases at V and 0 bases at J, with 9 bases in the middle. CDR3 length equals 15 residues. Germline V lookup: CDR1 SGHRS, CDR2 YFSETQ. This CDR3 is CASSLEGDMNTEAFF. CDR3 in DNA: TGCGCCAGCAGCTTGGAAGGGGACATGAACACTGAAGCTTTCTTT.

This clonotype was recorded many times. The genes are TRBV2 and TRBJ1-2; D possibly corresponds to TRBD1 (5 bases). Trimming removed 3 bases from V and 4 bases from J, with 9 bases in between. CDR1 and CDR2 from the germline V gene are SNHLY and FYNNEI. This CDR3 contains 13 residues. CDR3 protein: CASSEGPGYGYTF. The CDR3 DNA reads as TGTGCCAGCAGTGAGGGGCCCGGCTATGGCTACACCTTC.

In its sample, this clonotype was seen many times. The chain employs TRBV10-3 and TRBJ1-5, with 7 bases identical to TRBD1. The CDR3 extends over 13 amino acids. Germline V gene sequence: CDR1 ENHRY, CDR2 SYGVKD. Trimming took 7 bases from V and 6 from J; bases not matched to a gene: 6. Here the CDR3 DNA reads TGTGCCATCAAGCAGGGGGAATCTCAGCCCCAGCATTTT. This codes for CAIKQGESQPQHF.

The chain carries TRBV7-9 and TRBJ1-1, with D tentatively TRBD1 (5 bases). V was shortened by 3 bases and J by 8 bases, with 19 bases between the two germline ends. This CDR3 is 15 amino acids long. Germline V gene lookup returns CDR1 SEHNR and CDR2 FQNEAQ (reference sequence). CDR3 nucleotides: TGTGCCAGCAGCTTGGGGCCAAACTCTGAATTGGAAGCTTTCTTT. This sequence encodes CASSLGPNSELEAFF.

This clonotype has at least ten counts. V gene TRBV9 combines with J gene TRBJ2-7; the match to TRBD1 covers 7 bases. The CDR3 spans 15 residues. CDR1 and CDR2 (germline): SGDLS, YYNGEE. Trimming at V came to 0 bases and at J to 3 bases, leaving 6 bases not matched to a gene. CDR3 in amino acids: CASSVGDRAGYEQYF. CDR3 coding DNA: TGTGCCAGCAGCGTAGGAGACAGGGCGGGCTACGAGCAGTACTTC.

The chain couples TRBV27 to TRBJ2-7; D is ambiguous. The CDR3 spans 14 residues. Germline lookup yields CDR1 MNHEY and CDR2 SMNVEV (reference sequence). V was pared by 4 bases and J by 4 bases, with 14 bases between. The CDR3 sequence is CASSSDLGPYEQYF. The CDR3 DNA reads TGTGCCAGCAGTTCCGACCTAGGCCCTTACGAGCAGTACTTC.

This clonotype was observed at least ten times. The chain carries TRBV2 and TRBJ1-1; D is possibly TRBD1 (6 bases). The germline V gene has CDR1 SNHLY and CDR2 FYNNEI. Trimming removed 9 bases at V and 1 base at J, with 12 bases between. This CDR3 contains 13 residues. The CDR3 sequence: CARGGDQNTEAFF. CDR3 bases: TGTGCCAGAGGGGGAGATCAGAACACTGAAGCTTTCTTT.

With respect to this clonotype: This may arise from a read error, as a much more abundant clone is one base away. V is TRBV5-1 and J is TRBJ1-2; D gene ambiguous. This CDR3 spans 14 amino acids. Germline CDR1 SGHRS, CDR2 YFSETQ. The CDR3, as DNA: TGCGCCAGCAGCCCGGACCCGAGGGAGGCTGGCCACACCTTC. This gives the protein CASSPDPREAGHTF. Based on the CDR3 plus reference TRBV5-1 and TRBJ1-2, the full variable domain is KAGVTQTPRYLIKTRGQQVTLSCSPISGHRSVSWYQQTPGQGLQFLFEYFSETQRNKGNFPGRFSGRQFSNSRSEMNVSTLELGDSALYLCASSPDPREAGHTFGSGTRLTVV.

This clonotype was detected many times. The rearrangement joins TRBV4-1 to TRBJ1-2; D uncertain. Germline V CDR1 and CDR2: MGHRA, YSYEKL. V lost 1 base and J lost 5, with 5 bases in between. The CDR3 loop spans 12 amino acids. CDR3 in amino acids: CASSQGVYGYTF. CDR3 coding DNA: TGCGCCAGCAGCCAAGGGGTTTATGGCTACACCTTC.

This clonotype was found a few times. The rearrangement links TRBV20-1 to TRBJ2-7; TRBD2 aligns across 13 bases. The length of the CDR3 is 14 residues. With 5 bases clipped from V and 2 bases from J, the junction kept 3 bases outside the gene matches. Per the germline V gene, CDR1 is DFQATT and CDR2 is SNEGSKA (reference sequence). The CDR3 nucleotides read TGCAGTGCTGAGACTAGCGGGGGGACCTACGAGCAGTACTTC. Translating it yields CSAETSGGTYEQYF.

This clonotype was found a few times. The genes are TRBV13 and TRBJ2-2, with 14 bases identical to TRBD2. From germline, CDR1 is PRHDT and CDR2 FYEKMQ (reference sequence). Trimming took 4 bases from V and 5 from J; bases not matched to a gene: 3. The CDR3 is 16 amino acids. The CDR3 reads CASSWGLAGETGELFF. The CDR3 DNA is TGTGCCAGCAGCTGGGGACTAGCGGGAGAGACCGGGGAGCTGTTTTTT.